What follows are 18 T cell receptor beta chains derived from one specimen sequenced in a study of T cell clonality in common variable immunodeficiency. Clones were read by immunoSEQ multiplex PCR, and TCRdb kept only the in-frame ones, dropping some. This sample comprises tens of thousands of clones, none seen once only. Sequenced material: peripheral blood mononuclear cells. The source is a person aged 18 to 75 in good health.

The sample holds a few counts of this clone. The sequenced fragment ends 3 residues before the CDR3 boundary, so the rest is inferred from the germline J gene. V and J are TRBV10-2 and TRBJ2-7; 8 positions agree with TRBD2. V was clipped by 6 bases and J by 2 bases; unmatched bases: 9. Germline CDR1 reads WSHSY; CDR2 reads SAAADI. There are 15 residues in the CDR3. The CDR3 loop is CASSEVDSGTYEQYF. The part of the CDR3 DNA that was read is TGCGCCAGCAGCGAGGTGGATAGCGGGACCTACGAG.

This clone came up a few times. The missing CDR3 end, 3 residues past where the read stops, is filled in from the germline J gene. V gene TRBV2 combines with J gene TRBJ1-4, with TRBD1 matching over 8 bases. Germline-derived CDR1 and CDR2 are SNHLY and FYNNEI. Trimming removed 4 bases from V and 7 bases from J; junction bases left unmatched: 8. The CDR3 has 15 residues. The CDR3 bases that were read are TGTGCCAGCAGTGTCGGACAGGGACGCTCTGAAAAA. It translates to CASSVGQGRSEK. The entire CDR3 reads CASSVGQGRSEKLFF.

This clone has a count of ten or more. The DNA ends 3 residues before the CDR3 does, and the rest of the CDR3 is filled in from the germline J gene. This chain connects TRBV5-1 to TRBJ2-7; TRBD1 aligns across 8 bases. The CDR3 is made up of 15 amino acids. CDR1 is SGHRS and CDR2 is YFSETQ in the germline V gene. V shed 0 bases, J shed 4 bases, and the junction held 6 bases outside the gene matches. CDR3 DNA (partial): TGCGCCAGCAGCTTGGGTACCGACAGGGGTTACGAG. Residues: CASSLGTDRGYE. The full-length CDR3 reads as CASSLGTDRGYEQYF.

The table lists this clone with many counts. The read falls 3 residues short of the CDR3 end, and the missing part is taken from the germline J gene. V gene TRBV5-1 combines with J gene TRBJ1-2; D remains unclear. This CDR3 region has 14 residues. Germline CDR1 is SGHRS and CDR2 is YFSETQ. V dropped 4 bases and J dropped 7 bases, with 17 bases sitting between them. The CDR3 DNA, read in part, is TGCGCCAGCAGCCCCGTGGCGGGGTCGGGTGGC. Its protein product is CASSPVAGSGG. The whole CDR3 sequence reads CASSPVAGSGGYTF. The whole variable domain, filled in from reference TRBV5-1 and TRBJ1-2, reads KAGVTQTPRYLIKTRGQQVTLSCSPISGHRSVSWYQQTPGQGLQFLFEYFSETQRNKGNFPGRFSGRQFSNSRSEMNVSTLELGDSALYLCASSPVAGSGGYTFGSGTRLTVV.

The CDR3 loop reads CASSLGPGGETQYF. The CDR3 bases that were read are TGTGCCAGCAGCTTGGGGCCAGGAGGAGAGACC. The gene calls are TRBV5-6 and TRBJ2-5; weak D call: TRBD2 (5 bases). The sequence runs out 3 residues before the end of the CDR3; the remainder is reconstructed from the germline J gene. In germline, CDR1 is SGHDT, CDR2 YYEEEE. Deletions cut 0 bases from V and 4 bases from J, with 10 bases between. The CDR3 extends over 14 amino acids.

Of note for this clone: The read stops 3 residues short of the end of the CDR3; the missing end is completed from the germline J gene. The V call is TRBV6-2 or TRBV6-3, the J call TRBJ2-3, with 9 bases matching TRBD1. CDR1 MNHEY and CDR2 SVGEGT come from the germline V gene. This CDR3 contains 14 residues. The sequenced part of the CDR3 DNA is TGTGCCAGCAGGGGACAGGGACGAAATCAGCCG. Protein sequence: CASRGQGRNQP. From start to end, the CDR3 is CASRGQGRNQPQYF.

This clone has just a few counts. The CDR3 end lies 3 residues beyond the end of the read and is filled in from the germline J gene. The chain uses TRBV20-1 and TRBJ2-5, with TRBD2 as a possible D gene (7 bases). There are 15 residues in the CDR3. CDR1 and CDR2 from the germline V gene are DFQATT and SNEGSKA (reference sequence). V shed 0 bases and J shed 2 bases, with 13 bases lying between them. Here the CDR3 reads CSARDRGGAQETQYF. The sequenced CDR3 bases are TGCAGTGCTAGAGACCGAGGGGGGGCTCAAGAGACC.

This clone was recorded at least ten times. Read sequence stops 3 residues before the CDR3 end, and the germline J gene provides the missing end. V and J are TRBV30 and TRBJ2-7; the match to TRBD1 covers 9 bases. V lost 3 bases and J lost 1; bases outside the gene matches: 4. From germline, CDR1 is GTSNPN and CDR2 SVGIG (reference sequence). CDR3 length equals 14 residues. The CDR3: CAWRDRGISYEQYF. The sequenced CDR3 bases are TGTGCCTGGAGGGACAGGGGTATATCCTACGAG. The full variable domain, with the rest looked up from reference TRBV30 and TRBJ2-7, is SQTIHQWPATLVQPVGSPLSLECTVEGTSNPNLYWYRQAAGRGLQLLFYSVGIGQISSEVPQNLSASRPQDRQFILSSKKLLLSDSGFYLCAWRDRGISYEQYFGPGTRLTVT.

This clone was seen ten or more times. The read stops 3 residues short of the end of the CDR3; the missing end is completed from the germline J gene. The chain uses TRBV19 and TRBJ2-4; a weak D match, TRBD2 (6 bases). CDR1 is LNHDA and CDR2 is SQIVND in the germline V gene (reference sequence). V lost 5 bases, J lost 7 bases, and 18 bases lay in between. The CDR3 extends over 15 amino acids. The CDR3 spells CASSYWTGEKNIQYF. The CDR3 bases that were read are TGTGCCAGTAGTTACTGGACGGGGGAGAAGAACATT.

At least ten counts were recorded for this clone. The CDR3 goes on 3 residues after the read ends, and that part is filled in from the germline J gene. The gene calls are TRBV2 and TRBJ1-2; D is undetermined. The V end lost 5 bases, the J end lost 4 bases, and 14 bases lay between the germline ends. The CDR3 has 14 amino acids. CDR1 SNHLY and CDR2 FYNNEI come from the germline V gene. The CDR3 region is CASSPWAILYGYTF. Partial CDR3 DNA: TGTGCCAGCAGTCCCTGGGCCATTCTCTATGGC.

As for this clone: The observed sequence ends 3 residues before the CDR3 terminus, with the missing tail filled in from the germline J gene. The chain recombines TRBV30 with TRBJ1-2, with unresolved D. The CDR3 has 12 residues. Germline CDR1 reads GTSNPN; CDR2 reads SVGIG (reference sequence). The sequenced CDR3 bases are TGTGCCTGGAGTCTACAGATAGACATC. It is translated as CAWSLQIDI. The entire CDR3 protein is CAWSLQIDIYTF.

There are a few counts of this clone. The CDR3 extends 3 residues past the end of the read, so its final part is completed from the germline J gene. V is TRBV5-1 and J is TRBJ2-3; no clear D gene. This CDR3 is 13 amino acids long. The germline gives CDR1 SGHRS, CDR2 YFSETQ. V lost 0 bases, J lost 2 bases, and 4 bases lay in between. The covered CDR3 bases are TGCGCCAGCAGCTTGGCTCCCACAGATACG. Its protein is CASSLAPTDT. The full CDR3 protein is CASSLAPTDTQYF.

This clone was counted ten times or more. The read halts 3 residues ahead of the CDR3 end, with the missing end drawn from the germline J gene. This rearrangement joins TRBV7-2 to TRBJ1-5, with D perhaps TRBD1 (6 bases). Germline V gives CDR1 SGHTA, CDR2 FQGNSA. The CDR3 is made up of 15 amino acids. Deletions cut 5 bases from V and 1 base from J, with 12 bases between. The CDR3 sequence is CASSPGGRSNQPQHF. The sequenced CDR3 bases are TGTGCCAGCAGCCCCGGGGGGCGCAGCAATCAGCCC.

This clone was observed at least ten times. The read comes to an end 3 residues before the CDR3 does, leaving the germline J gene to fill in the end. The chain uses TRBV7-9 and TRBJ2-7; D perhaps matches TRBD1 (6 bases). Germline CDR1 reads SEHNR; CDR2 reads FQNEAQ (reference sequence). CDR3 length: 13 residues. Trimming took 5 bases from V and 3 from J, leaving 11 bases between them. Partial CDR3 DNA: TGTGCCAGCAGCCTCGGACAGTACTACGAG. Translation gives CASSLGQYYE. The full CDR3 protein reads CASSLGQYYEQYF.

At least ten counts were recorded for this clone. The part of the CDR3 DNA that was read is TGTGCCAGCAGCTTAGCTGGGACTAGCGGGGGCCATACG. Amino acid sequence: CASSLAGTSGGHT. The whole CDR3 protein is CASSLAGTSGGHTQYF. The genes are TRBV7-2 and TRBJ2-3; 14 nucleotides match TRBD2. Sequencing ends 3 residues short of the CDR3 end; the germline J gene provides the rest. Trimming cost V 0 bases and J 7 bases; bases outside gene matches: 3. The length of the CDR3 is 16 residues. Germline CDR1 SGHTA, CDR2 FQGNSA.

This clone has at least ten counts. The read finishes 3 residues shy of the CDR3 end, and the germline J gene is used to complete it. This chain joins TRBV12-3 or TRBV12-4 and TRBJ2-1; D is possibly TRBD1 (6 bases). The V end lost 2 bases, the J end lost 0 bases, and 11 bases lay between the germline ends. The CDR3 spans 16 residues. CDR3: CASSLQRGSSYNEQFF. The sequenced part of the CDR3 DNA is TGTGCCAGCAGTTTACAGAGGGGGAGCTCCTACAATGAG.

This clone was found many times. The CDR3 is cut off 3 residues early in the read; its end comes from the germline J gene. The chain employs TRBV6-1 and TRBJ2-7; 7 nucleotides align to TRBD2. Trimming at V came to 1 base and at J to 3 bases, leaving 6 bases not matched to a gene. The CDR3 extends over 15 amino acids. The V gene's germline CDR1 is MNHNS and CDR2 SASEGT. CDR3 DNA (partial): TGTGCCAGCAGTGAAGGCCCGACTAGCCACTACGAG. It codes for CASSEGPTSHYE. The whole CDR3 protein reads CASSEGPTSHYEQYF.

This clone was observed at least ten times. Read coverage stops 3 residues before the CDR3 terminus; the germline J gene supplies the remainder. The V gene is TRBV19, the J gene TRBJ1-4; D is unresolved. Germline V lookup: CDR1 LNHDA, CDR2 SQIVND (reference sequence). This CDR3 is 12 amino acids long. V shed 10 bases and J shed 8 bases, with 14 bases lying between them. The CDR3 loop is CATKGAEEKLFF. CDR3 DNA (partial): TGTGCCACGAAGGGAGCGGAGGAAAAA.